This T cell receptor (beta chain) appears in the sequencing data of a study of shared clonotypes between healthy human individuals. Study background: Each donor contributed plates that comprised three CD4 naive, three CD4 memory, two CD8 naive and one CD8 memory. Study results and caveats: Only blood was sampled; tissue repertoires likely differ.

Comments on this clone: Its antigen is unidentified.

All donors were healthy HIV-negative adults lacking recent acute infections or vaccinations. Clones were read by immunoSEQ multiplex PCR, and TCRdb kept only the in-frame ones, dropping some. The table has some 2,000,000 clones, around 95% seen once. Sequences were obtained from naive CD4+ T cells sorted from blood. The subset: CD45RA+ positively selected. The clonotype was recovered from a man younger than 35 in good health.

The CDR3, as DNA: TGTGCCAGTAGTGACATGCAGGGGAGTATAGATTCACCCCTCCACTTT. It encodes CASSDMQGSIDSPLHF. The chain is built from TRBV19 and TRBJ1-6; D may be TRBD1 (6 bases). V lost 5 bases and J lost 8, with 19 bases in between. Looked up from germline, CDR1 is LNHDA and CDR2 is SQIVND (reference sequence). This CDR3 comprises 16 residues.